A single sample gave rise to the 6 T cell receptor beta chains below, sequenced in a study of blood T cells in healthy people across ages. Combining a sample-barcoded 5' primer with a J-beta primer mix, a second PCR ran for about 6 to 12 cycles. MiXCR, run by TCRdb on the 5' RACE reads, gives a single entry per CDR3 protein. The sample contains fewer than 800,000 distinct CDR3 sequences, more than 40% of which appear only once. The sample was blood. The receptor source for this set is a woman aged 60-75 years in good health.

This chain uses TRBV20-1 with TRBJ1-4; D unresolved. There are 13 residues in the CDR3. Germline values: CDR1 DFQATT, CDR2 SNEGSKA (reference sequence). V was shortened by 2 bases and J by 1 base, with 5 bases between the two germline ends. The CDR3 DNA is TGCAGTGCTAGAAGCGGAACTAATGAAAAACTGTTTTTT. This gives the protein CSARSGTNEKLFF.

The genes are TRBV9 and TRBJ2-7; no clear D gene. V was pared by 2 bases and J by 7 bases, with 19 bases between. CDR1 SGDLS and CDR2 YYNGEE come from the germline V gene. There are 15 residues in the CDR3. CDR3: CASSVCRALLREQYF. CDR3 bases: TGTGCCAGCAGCGTCTGTAGGGCTCTCCTACGAGAGCAGTACTTC.

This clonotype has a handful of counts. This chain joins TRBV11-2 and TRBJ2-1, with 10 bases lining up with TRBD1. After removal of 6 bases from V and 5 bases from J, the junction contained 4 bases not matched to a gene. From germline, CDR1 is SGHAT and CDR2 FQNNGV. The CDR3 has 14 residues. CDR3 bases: TGTGCCAGCAGAACGGGACAGGGGCACAATGAGCAGTTCTTC. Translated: CASRTGQGHNEQFF.

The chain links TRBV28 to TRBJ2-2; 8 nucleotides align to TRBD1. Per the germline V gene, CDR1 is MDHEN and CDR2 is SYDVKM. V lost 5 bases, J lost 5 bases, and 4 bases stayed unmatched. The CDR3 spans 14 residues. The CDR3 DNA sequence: TGTGCCAGCAGTCGGACAGGGATTACCGGGGAGCTGTTTTTT. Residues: CASSRTGITGELFF.

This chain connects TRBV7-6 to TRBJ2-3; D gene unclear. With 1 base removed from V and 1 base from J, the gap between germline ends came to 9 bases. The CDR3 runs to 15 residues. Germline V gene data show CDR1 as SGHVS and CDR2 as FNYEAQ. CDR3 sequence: CASSLDLVGTDTQYF. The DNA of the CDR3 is TGTGCCAGCAGCTTAGATTTGGTAGGCACAGATACGCAGTATTTT. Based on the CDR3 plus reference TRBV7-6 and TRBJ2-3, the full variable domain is GAGVSQSPRYKVTKRGQDVALRCDPISGHVSLYWYRQALGQGPEFLTYFNYEAQQDKSGLPNDRFSAERPEGSISTLTIQRTEQRDSAMYRCASSLDLVGTDTQYFGPGTRLTVL.

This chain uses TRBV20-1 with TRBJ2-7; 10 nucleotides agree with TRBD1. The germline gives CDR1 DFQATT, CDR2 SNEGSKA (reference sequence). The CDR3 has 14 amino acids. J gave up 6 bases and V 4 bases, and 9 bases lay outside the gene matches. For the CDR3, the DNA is TGCAGTGCTATAGTTGGGACAGGGGCTTCCGAGCAGTACTTC. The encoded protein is CSAIVGTGASEQYF.